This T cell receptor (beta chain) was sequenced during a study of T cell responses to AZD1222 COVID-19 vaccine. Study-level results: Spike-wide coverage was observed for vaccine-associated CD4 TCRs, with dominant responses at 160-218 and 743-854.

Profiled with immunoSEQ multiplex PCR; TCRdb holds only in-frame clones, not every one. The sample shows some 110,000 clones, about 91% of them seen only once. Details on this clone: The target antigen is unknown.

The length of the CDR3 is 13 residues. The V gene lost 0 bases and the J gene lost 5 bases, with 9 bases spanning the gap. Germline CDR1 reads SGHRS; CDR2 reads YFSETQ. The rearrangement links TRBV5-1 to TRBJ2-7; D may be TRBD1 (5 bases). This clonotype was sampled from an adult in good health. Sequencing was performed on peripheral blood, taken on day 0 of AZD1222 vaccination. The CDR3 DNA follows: TGCGCCAGCAGCTTGGCCCCAGGGCACGAGCAGTACTTC. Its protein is CASSLAPGHEQYF.